One sample yielded the 29 T cell receptor beta chains listed below, sequenced in a study of blood T cell repertoires in COVID-19. This table comes from immunoSEQ multiplex PCR, and its TCRdb copy is limited to in-frame clones, with some not included. The table includes some 180,000 clones, 75% to 90% detected once. Sequences were obtained from peripheral blood. These receptors came from a woman between 55 and 75 years old with acute or convalescent COVID-19.

The V and J genes are TRBV18 and TRBJ1-2, with D perhaps matching TRBD1 (5 bases). V was clipped by 2 bases and J by 8 bases, with 9 bases between them. CDR3 size: 12 residues. From germline, CDR1 is KGHSH and CDR2 LQKENI. CDR3 protein: CASSPGGFGYTF. CDR3 bases: TGTGCCAGCTCACCAGGGGGGTTCGGCTACACCTTC.

The genes are TRBV14 and TRBJ2-5, with D perhaps matching TRBD1 (5 bases). The CDR3 sequence is 11 residues long. Germline CDR1 reads SGHDN; CDR2 reads FVKESK. V lost 2 bases, J lost 9 bases, and 7 bases lay in between. The CDR3 region is CASSQIGAQYF. CDR3 bases: TGTGCCAGCAGCCAAATAGGGGCCCAGTACTTC.

This sequence joins TRBV3-1 (or the pseudogene TRBV3-2) and TRBJ1-5; no reliable D call. The CDR3 length is 13 residues. CDR1 and CDR2 (germline): LGHDT, YNNKEL (reference sequence). Trimming left V 5 bases short and J 3 bases short, with 8 bases between. The DNA of the CDR3 is TGTGCCAGCAGCTTGGGAGTCAATCAGCCCCAGCATTTT. Translated: CASSLGVNQPQHF.

V gene TRBV24-1 combines with J gene TRBJ2-1; a weak D match, TRBD2 (6 bases). Looked up from germline, CDR1 is KGHDR and CDR2 is SFDVKD. Trimming took 1 base from V and 7 from J, leaving 16 bases between them. CDR3 size: 16 residues. The CDR3 DNA is TGTGCCACCAGTGATTTTCGGCGGGGAGTAGGAAATGAGCAGTTCTTC. This codes for CATSDFRRGVGNEQFF.

This rearrangement joins TRBV6-5 to TRBJ2-5; D remains unclear. Germline V gene lookup returns CDR1 MNHEY and CDR2 SVGAGI. The CDR3 contains 13 residues. The ends were cut back, 6 bases at V and 0 bases at J, with 8 bases in the middle. The CDR3 bases are TGTGCCAGCAGGGCGGTTAACCAAGAGACCCAGTACTTC. Translation gives CASRAVNQETQYF.

This chain uses TRBV6-5 with TRBJ1-5, with D unresolved. V was trimmed by 0 bases and J by 4 bases, leaving 10 bases between them. This CDR3 spans 15 amino acids. Germline CDR1 is MNHEY and CDR2 is SVGAGI. In DNA form, the CDR3 reads TGTGCCAGCAGTTACTCGAGTACGGGGAATCAGCCCCAGCATTTT. Its translation is CASSYSSTGNQPQHF.

This rearrangement joins TRBV6-6 to TRBJ2-1, with TRBD2 identical over 7 bases. Per the germline V gene, CDR1 is MNHNY and CDR2 is SVGAGI (reference sequence). CDR3 size: 14 residues. With V trimmed by 11 bases and J by 0 bases, 7 bases remained unmatched. CDR3 coding DNA: TGTGCCGCAGTAGCGGGTCTCTCCTACAATGAGCAGTTCTTC. It encodes CAAVAGLSYNEQFF.

This clone showed up just a few times. V gene TRBV30 combines with J gene TRBJ2-7, with 7 bases matching TRBD2. J lost 6 bases, V lost 5 bases, and 13 bases had no gene match. The CDR3 loop spans 14 amino acids. Germline V gene lookup returns CDR1 GTSNPN and CDR2 SVGIG (reference sequence). The CDR3 DNA reads as TGTGCCTGGGTAAGGGAGGGGAGATCCGGCGAGCAGTACTTC. Its protein product is CAWVREGRSGEQYF.

A note on this clone: Its ends do not fully match the called genes, so a read error is possible. The chain recombines TRBV27 with TRBJ1-2, with 10 bases aligning to TRBD1. CDR1 is MNHEY, CDR2 SMNVEV, per germline (reference sequence). CDR3 length: 13 residues. CDR3 in amino acids: CANSFRDRGGYTF. The CDR3 nucleotides read TGTGCCAACAGTTTCCGGGACAGGGGAGGCTACACCTTC.

This clone was seen a few times. The gene calls are TRBV18 and TRBJ2-5; TRBD1 matches at 11 bases. The CDR3 is 16 residues long. Germline CDR1 is KGHSH and CDR2 is LQKENI. J was trimmed by 4 bases and V by 4 bases; bases with no gene match: 8. In nucleotides, the CDR3 is TGTGCCAGCTCACGGACCGGGACAGGGGGTCGAGAGACCCAGTACTTC. Translated: CASSRTGTGGRETQYF.

The V and J genes are TRBV6-1 and TRBJ1-2; D unclear. Germline assignment: CDR1 MNHNS and CDR2 SASEGT. This CDR3 region has 15 residues. V lost 0 bases and J lost 5, with 13 bases in between. CDR3 nucleotides: TGTGCCAGCAGTGAAGCCGGGCTTACTAGTTATGGCTACACCTTC. This sequence encodes CASSEAGLTSYGYTF.

V usage is TRBV4-1 and J usage is TRBJ1-2, with 9 bases that match TRBD1. Germline V gives CDR1 MGHRA, CDR2 YSYEKL. CDR3 size: 16 residues. The V gene end was trimmed by 0 bases and the J gene end by 4 bases; junction bases not matched to a gene: 6. CDR3 in amino acids: CASSQDPGTGLYGYTF. Written as DNA, the CDR3 is TGCGCCAGCAGCCAAGACCCGGGGACAGGGCTCTATGGCTACACCTTC.

J is TRBJ1-2 and V is TRBV12-3 or TRBV12-4; TRBD1 is a possible D gene (5 bases). V lost 5 bases to trimming and J lost 9 bases, with 16 bases between them. CDR3 length equals 13 residues. The CDR3 sequence: CASSPTRGVRYTF. DNA for the CDR3: TGTGCCAGCAGTCCCACACGGGGGGTTCGCTACACCTTC.

This chain links TRBV5-6 with TRBJ1-6; 8 bases match TRBD1. From germline, CDR1 is SGHDT and CDR2 YYEEEE. The CDR3 contains 16 residues. Trimming cost V 0 bases and J 7 bases; bases outside gene matches: 6. The CDR3, as DNA: TGTGCCAGCAGCTTGGGGACAGGGAATTACAATTCACCCCTCCACTTT. Translating it yields CASSLGTGNYNSPLHF.

This chain uses TRBV7-9 with TRBJ1-2; D might be TRBD1 (6 bases). Germline CDR1 SEHNR, CDR2 FQNEAQ (reference sequence). The V end lost 5 bases, the J end lost 5 bases, and 12 bases lay between the germline ends. This CDR3 is built from 13 residues. The CDR3 sequence: CASSPDRFYGYTF. The DNA for the CDR3 is TGTGCCAGCAGCCCCGACAGGTTTTATGGCTACACCTTC. The whole variable domain, remainder taken from reference TRBV7-9 and TRBJ1-2, is DTGVSQNPRHKITKRGQNVTFRCDPISEHNRLYWYRQTLGQGPEFLTYFQNEAQLEKSRLLSDRFSAERPKGSFSTLEIQRTEQGDSAMYLCASSPDRFYGYTFGSGTRLTVV.

Only one count was recorded for this clone. The chain links TRBV24-1 to TRBJ1-1; tentatively, D is TRBD1 (5 bases). This CDR3 has 14 amino acids. The V end lost 6 bases, the J end lost 4 bases, and 14 bases lay between the germline ends. CDR1 and CDR2 (germline): KGHDR, SFDVKD. CDR3 region: CATSYPWGGTEAFF. The CDR3 DNA reads TGTGCCACCAGTTATCCTTGGGGCGGCACTGAAGCTTTCTTT.

The table lists this clone with a count of one. CDR3 amino acids: CASSFTGSKGDSPLHF. CDR3 sequence (DNA): TGTGCCAGCAGCTTTACAGGGTCGAAAGGGGATTCACCCCTCCACTTT. The chain uses TRBV7-9 and TRBJ1-6; D may be TRBD1 (6 bases). Trimming pared 3 bases from V and 8 bases from J, leaving 17 bases between. CDR1 and CDR2 (germline): SEHNR, FQNEAQ (reference sequence). This CDR3 comprises 16 residues.

This sequence joins TRBV5-1 and TRBJ2-3; tentatively, D is TRBD1 (6 bases). The CDR3 has 15 amino acids. The V end was cut by 3 bases, the J end by 2 bases, with 13 bases between. The V gene's germline CDR1 is SGHRS and CDR2 YFSETQ. The CDR3 DNA sequence: TGCGCCAGCAGCTATTGGGCAGGGGTCACAGATACGCAGTATTTT. Translated, it gives CASSYWAGVTDTQYF.

The chain couples TRBV3-1 (or the pseudogene TRBV3-2) to TRBJ2-3; D gene ambiguous. The V end lost 1 base, the J end lost 3 bases, and 11 bases lay between the germline ends. Germline assignment: CDR1 LGHDT and CDR2 YNNKEL (reference sequence). This CDR3 is built from 15 residues. The CDR3 here is CASSQVGATTDTQYF. The CDR3 bases are TGTGCCAGCAGCCAAGTCGGCGCGACTACAGATACGCAGTATTTT.

The gene calls are TRBV6-1 and TRBJ1-3; 8 positions match TRBD1. V was clipped by 0 bases and J by 4 bases; unmatched bases: 2. CDR3 size: 15 residues. Germline V gene data show CDR1 as MNHNS and CDR2 as SASEGT. The DNA of the CDR3 is TGTGCCAGCAGTGAAGCGGACAGGGTGGGAAACACCATATATTTT. It specifies CASSEADRVGNTIYF.

J is TRBJ1-2 and V is TRBV5-1, with 7 positions matching TRBD1. V lost 10 bases and J lost 7; bases outside the gene matches: 16. Per the germline V gene, CDR1 is SGHRS and CDR2 is YFSETQ. The CDR3 length is 14 residues. The CDR3 DNA reads as TGCGCCTCAGCCCAACAGGGGTTTGGTCTTGGCTACACCTTC. Its translation is CASAQQGFGLGYTF.

The CDR3 DNA sequence: TGTGCCAGCAGCTTAGCGGGGGGAGGCGCACACACTGAAGCTTTCTTT. Its protein is CASSLAGGGAHTEAFF. The rearrangement joins TRBV7-9 to TRBJ1-1, with D perhaps TRBD1 (5 bases). CDR1 is SEHNR and CDR2 is FQNEAQ in the germline V gene (reference sequence). Trimming took 0 bases from V and 3 from J, leaving 14 bases between them. CDR3 size: 16 residues.

The V gene is TRBV4-1, the J gene TRBJ1-4; TRBD1 might be the D (5 bases). In germline, CDR1 is MGHRA, CDR2 YSYEKL. Between the trimmed V and J ends, which lost 2 bases and 10 bases, there was a span of 14 bases. The CDR3 is 14 residues long. The DNA for the CDR3 is TGCGCCAGCAGCCAAACCTTCGGGGGAGGAAAACTGTTTTTT. Translating gives CASSQTFGGGKLFF.

The chain uses TRBV29-1 and TRBJ1-1; a possible D gene is TRBD1 (6 bases). V was pared by 7 bases and J by 0 bases, with 9 bases between. The CDR3 loop spans 12 amino acids. From germline, CDR1 is SQVTM and CDR2 ANQGSEA. The CDR3 DNA follows: TGCAGCGGAGGACAGTTGAACACTGAAGCTTTCTTT. Its translation is CSGGQLNTEAFF.

The CDR3 bases are TGTGCCAGCAGTCCAATGGGGACAGCCCTCTCTGGAAACACCATATATTTT. It codes for CASSPMGTALSGNTIYF. The chain is built from TRBV6-6 and TRBJ1-3; TRBD1 agrees at 7 bases. The CDR3 is 17 amino acids. Germline V gene lookup returns CDR1 MNHNY and CDR2 SVGAGI (reference sequence). The J segment lost 0 bases and the V segment lost 5 bases, leaving 10 bases of the junction unmatched.

This clone has only a few counts. The J gene is TRBJ1-2, the V gene TRBV7-9, with D possibly TRBD1 on 5 matching bases. Germline CDR1 SEHNR, CDR2 FQNEAQ (reference sequence). V was trimmed by 7 bases and J by 8 bases, leaving 23 bases between them. The CDR3 sequence is 15 residues long. CDR3 coding DNA: TGTGCCAGCAAAACGACAGCGCCTGGAGAGAGCGGCTACACCTTC. Its translation is CASKTTAPGESGYTF. The variable domain in full, with the rest retrieved from reference TRBV7-9 and TRBJ1-2, is DTGVSQNPRHKITKRGQNVTFRCDPISEHNRLYWYRQTLGQGPEFLTYFQNEAQLEKSRLLSDRFSAERPKGSFSTLEIQRTEQGDSAMYLCASKTTAPGESGYTFGSGTRLTVV.

The rearrangement joins TRBV7-9 to TRBJ1-1; maybe TRBD1 (6 bases). The V end was cut by 8 bases, the J end by 4 bases, with 14 bases between. Germline loops: CDR1 SEHNR, CDR2 FQNEAQ (reference sequence). The CDR3 loop spans 13 amino acids. The CDR3 sequence: CASAIGGGTEAFF. The CDR3, as DNA: TGTGCCAGCGCCATAGGGGGGGGCACTGAAGCTTTCTTT.

About this clone: Distinct nucleotide sequences in the sample also encode this CDR3. The chain joins TRBV2 to TRBJ1-6, with D tentatively TRBD1 (5 bases). CDR3 length: 13 amino acids. The V and J ends lost 6 bases and 3 bases respectively, with 6 bases between them. CDR1 is SNHLY and CDR2 is FYNNEI in the germline V gene. Written as DNA, the CDR3 is TGTGCCAGCAGGGGGGGCTATAATTCACCCCTCCACTTT. Translated, it gives CASRGGYNSPLHF.

The chain uses TRBV6-5 and TRBJ1-4; perhaps TRBD1 as D (6 bases). The V end was cut by 5 bases, the J end by 6 bases, with 13 bases between. Per the germline V gene, CDR1 is MNHEY and CDR2 is SVGAGI. The CDR3 extends over 14 amino acids. The CDR3 nucleotides are TGTGCCAGCAGTCGGGACAATTCGGATGAAAAACTGTTTTTT. Its translation: CASSRDNSDEKLFF.